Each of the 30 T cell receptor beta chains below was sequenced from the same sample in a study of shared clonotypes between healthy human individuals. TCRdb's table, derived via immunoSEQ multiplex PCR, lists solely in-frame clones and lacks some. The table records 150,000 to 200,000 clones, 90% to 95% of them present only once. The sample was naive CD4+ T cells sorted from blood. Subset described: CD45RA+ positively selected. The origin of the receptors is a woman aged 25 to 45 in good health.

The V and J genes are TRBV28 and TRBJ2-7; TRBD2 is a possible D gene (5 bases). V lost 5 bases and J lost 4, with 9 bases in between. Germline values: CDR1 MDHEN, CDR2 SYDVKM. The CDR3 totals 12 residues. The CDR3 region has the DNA TGTGCCAGCAGTCCCGGGGTGTACGAGCAGTACTTC. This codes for CASSPGVYEQYF.

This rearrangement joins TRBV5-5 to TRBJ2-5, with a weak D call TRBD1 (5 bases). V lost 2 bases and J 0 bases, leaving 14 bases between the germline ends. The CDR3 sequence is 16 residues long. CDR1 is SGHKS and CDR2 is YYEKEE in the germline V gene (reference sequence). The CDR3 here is CASSFWGWPNQETQYF. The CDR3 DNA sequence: TGTGCCAGCAGCTTCTGGGGCTGGCCCAACCAAGAGACCCAGTACTTC. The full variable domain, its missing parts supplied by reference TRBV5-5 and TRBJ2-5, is DAGVTQSPTHLIKTRGQQVTLRCSPISGHKSVSWYQQVLGQGPQFIFQYYEKEERGRGNFPDRFSARQFPNYSSELNVNALLLGDSALYLCASSFWGWPNQETQYFGPGTRLLVL.

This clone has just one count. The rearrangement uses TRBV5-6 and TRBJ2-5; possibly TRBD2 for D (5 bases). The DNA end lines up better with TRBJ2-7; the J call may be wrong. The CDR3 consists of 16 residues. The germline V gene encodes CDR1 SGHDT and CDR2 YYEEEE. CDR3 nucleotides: TGTGCCAGCAGCTTGTATAGCCGGCGGGCCTCCTACGAGCAGTACTTC. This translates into CASSLYSRRASYEQYF.

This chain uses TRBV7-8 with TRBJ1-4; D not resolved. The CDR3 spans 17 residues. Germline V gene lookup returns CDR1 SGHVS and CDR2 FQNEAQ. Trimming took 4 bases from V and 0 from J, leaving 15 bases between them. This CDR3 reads CASSSLRAVATNEKLFF. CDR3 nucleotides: TGTGCCAGCAGCTCCCTCCGGGCCGTTGCAACTAATGAAAAACTGTTTTTT.

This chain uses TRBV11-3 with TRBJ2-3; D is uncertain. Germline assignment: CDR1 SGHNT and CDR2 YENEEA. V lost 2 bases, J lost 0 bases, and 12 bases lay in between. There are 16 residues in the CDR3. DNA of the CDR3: TGTGCCAGCAGCTTATCTCGGATTTCTAGCACAGATACGCAGTATTTT. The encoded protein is CASSLSRISSTDTQYF.

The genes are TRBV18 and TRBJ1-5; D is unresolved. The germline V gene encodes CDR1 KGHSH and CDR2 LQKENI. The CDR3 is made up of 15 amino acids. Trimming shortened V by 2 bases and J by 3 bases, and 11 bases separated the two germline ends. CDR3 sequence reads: CASSPGMGSNQPQHF. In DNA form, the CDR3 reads TGTGCCAGCTCACCAGGAATGGGGTCCAATCAGCCCCAGCATTTT.

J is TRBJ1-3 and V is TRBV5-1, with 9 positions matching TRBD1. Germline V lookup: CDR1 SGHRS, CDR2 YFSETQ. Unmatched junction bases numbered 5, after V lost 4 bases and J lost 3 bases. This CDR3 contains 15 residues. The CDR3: CASSLGQGHGNTIYF. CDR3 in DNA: TGCGCCAGCAGCCTGGGACAGGGACATGGAAACACCATATATTTT. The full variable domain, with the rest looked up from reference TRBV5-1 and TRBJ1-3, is KAGVTQTPRYLIKTRGQQVTLSCSPISGHRSVSWYQQTPGQGLQFLFEYFSETQRNKGNFPGRFSGRQFSNSRSEMNVSTLELGDSALYLCASSLGQGHGNTIYFGEGSWLTVV.

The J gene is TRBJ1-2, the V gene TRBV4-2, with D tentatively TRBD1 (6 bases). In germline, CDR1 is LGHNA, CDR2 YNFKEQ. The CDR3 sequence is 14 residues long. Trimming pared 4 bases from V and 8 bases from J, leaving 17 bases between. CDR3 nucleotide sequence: TGTGCCAGCAGCCCAGTCCAACAGGGACGCGGCTACACCTTC. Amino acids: CASSPVQQGRGYTF.

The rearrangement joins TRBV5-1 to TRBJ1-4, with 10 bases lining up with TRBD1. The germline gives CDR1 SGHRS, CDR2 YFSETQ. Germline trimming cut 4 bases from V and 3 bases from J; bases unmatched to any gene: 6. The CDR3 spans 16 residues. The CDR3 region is CASSPGQGRSNEKLFF. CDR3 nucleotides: TGCGCCAGCAGCCCGGGACAGGGGAGGTCTAATGAAAAACTGTTTTTT.

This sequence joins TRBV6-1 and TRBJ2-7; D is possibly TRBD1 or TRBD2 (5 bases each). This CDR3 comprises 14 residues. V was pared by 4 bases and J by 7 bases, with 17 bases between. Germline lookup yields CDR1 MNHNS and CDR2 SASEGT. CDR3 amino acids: CASSARDGSVEQYF. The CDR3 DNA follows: TGTGCCAGCAGTGCCAGGGACGGATCGGTTGAGCAGTACTTC.

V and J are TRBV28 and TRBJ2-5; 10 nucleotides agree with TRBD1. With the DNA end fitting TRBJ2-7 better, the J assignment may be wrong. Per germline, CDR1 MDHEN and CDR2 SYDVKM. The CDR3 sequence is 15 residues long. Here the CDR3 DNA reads TGTGCCAGCAGTTCCGGGACAGGGGTACCCTACGAGCAGTACTTC. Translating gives CASSSGTGVPYEQYF.

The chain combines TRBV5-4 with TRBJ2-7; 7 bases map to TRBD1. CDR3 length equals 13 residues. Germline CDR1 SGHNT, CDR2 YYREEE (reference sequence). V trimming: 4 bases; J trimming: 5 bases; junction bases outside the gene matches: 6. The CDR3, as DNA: TGTGCCAGCAGCGACGGGACAGATGACGAGCAGTACTTC. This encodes CASSDGTDDEQYF.

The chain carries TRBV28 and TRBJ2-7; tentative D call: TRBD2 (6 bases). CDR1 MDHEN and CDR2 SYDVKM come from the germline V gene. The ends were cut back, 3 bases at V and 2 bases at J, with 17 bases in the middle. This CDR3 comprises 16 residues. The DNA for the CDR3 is TGTGCCAGCAGTTTTTCGGGGGTTTACCTCACCTACGAGCAGTACTTC. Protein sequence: CASSFSGVYLTYEQYF. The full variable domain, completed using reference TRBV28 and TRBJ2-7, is DVKVTQSSRYLVKRTGEKVFLECVQDMDHENMFWYRQDPGLGLRLIYFSYDVKMKEKGDIPEGYSVSREKKERFSLILESASTNQTSMYLCASSFSGVYLTYEQYFGPGTRLTVT.

CDR3 coding DNA: TGTGCCAGCAGCTTGGGCGGAGACAATGAGCAGTTCTTC. Protein sequence: CASSLGGDNEQFF. The gene calls are TRBV5-4 and TRBJ2-1, with no clear D. The germline V gene has CDR1 SGHNT and CDR2 YYREEE (reference sequence). V was clipped by 0 bases and J by 5 bases, with 6 bases between them. The CDR3 has 13 amino acids.

CDR3 sequence reads: CASSLQPNYGYTF. The CDR3 DNA follows: TGTGCCAGCAGTCTACAGCCTAACTATGGCTACACCTTC. The chain links TRBV6-1 to TRBJ1-2; D uncertain. Germline-derived CDR1 and CDR2 are MNHNS and SASEGT. V gave up 5 bases and J gave up 0 bases, with 7 bases separating them. This CDR3 is 13 amino acids long.

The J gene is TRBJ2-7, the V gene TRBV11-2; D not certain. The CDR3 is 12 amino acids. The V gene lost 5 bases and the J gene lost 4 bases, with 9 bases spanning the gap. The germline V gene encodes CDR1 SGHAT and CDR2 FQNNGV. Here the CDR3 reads CASSRAAYEQYF. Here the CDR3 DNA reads TGTGCCAGCAGCAGGGCAGCATACGAGCAGTACTTC. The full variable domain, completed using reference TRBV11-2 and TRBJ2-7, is EAGVAQSPRYKIIEKRQSVAFWCNPISGHATLYWYQQILGQGPKLLIQFQNNGVVDDSQLPKDRFSAERLKGVDSTLKIQPAKLEDSAVYLCASSRAAYEQYFGPGTRLTVT.

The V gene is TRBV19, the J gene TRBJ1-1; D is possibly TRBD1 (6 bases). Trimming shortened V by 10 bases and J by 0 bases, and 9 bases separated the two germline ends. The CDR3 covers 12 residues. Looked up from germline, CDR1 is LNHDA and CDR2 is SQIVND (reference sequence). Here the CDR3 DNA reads TGTGCCATCAGGGGACTGAACACTGAAGCTTTCTTT. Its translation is CAIRGLNTEAFF.

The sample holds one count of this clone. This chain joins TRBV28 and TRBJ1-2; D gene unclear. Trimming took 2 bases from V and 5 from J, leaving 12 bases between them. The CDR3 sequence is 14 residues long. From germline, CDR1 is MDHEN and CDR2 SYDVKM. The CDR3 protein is CASSLGPTSYGYTF. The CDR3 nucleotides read TGTGCCAGCAGTTTAGGTCCGACATCTTATGGCTACACCTTC.

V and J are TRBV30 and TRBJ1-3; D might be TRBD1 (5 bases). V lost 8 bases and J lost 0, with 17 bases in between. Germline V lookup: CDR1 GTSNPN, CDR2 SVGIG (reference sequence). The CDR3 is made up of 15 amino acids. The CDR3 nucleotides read TGTGCCGCCTCCACGGGGCCCTACTCTGGAAACACCATATATTTT. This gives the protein CAASTGPYSGNTIYF.

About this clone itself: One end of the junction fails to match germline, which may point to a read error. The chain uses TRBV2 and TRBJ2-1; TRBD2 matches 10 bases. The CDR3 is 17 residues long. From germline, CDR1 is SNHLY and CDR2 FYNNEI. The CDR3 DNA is TGTGCCAGCCGTCAAGACATGATAGCGGGAGGCTACCATGAGCAGTTCTTC. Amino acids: CASRQDMIAGGYHEQFF.

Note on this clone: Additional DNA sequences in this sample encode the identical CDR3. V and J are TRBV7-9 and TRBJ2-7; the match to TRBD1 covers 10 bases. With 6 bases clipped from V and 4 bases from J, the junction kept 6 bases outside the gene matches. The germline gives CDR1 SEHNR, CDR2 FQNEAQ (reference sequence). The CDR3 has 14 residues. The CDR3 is CASSSGQGDYEQYF. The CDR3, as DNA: TGTGCCAGCAGTTCCGGACAGGGGGATTACGAGCAGTACTTC.

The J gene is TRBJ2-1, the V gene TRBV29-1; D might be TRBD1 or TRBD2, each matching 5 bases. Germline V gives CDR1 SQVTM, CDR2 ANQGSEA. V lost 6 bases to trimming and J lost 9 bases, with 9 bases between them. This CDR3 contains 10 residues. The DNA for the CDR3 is TGCAGCGTAGGGGACCTTGAGCAGTTCTTC. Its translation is CSVGDLEQFF.

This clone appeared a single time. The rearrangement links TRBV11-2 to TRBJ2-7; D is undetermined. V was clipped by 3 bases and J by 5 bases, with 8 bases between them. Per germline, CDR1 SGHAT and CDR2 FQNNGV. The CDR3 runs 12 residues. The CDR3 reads CASSFSDNEQYF. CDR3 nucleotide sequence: TGTGCCAGCAGCTTCTCGGATAACGAGCAGTACTTC.

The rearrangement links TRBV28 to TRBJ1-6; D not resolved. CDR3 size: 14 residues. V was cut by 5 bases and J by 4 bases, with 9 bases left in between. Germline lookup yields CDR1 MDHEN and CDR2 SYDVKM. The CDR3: CASSQPGYNSPLHF. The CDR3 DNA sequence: TGTGCCAGCAGTCAACCGGGGTATAATTCACCCCTCCACTTT.

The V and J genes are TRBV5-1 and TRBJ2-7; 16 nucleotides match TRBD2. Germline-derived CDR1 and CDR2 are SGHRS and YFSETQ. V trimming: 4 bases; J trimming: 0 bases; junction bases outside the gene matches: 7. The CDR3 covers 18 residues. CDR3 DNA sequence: TGCGCCAGCAGCCTGGGACTAGCGGGAGGGAGGAGCTCCTACGAGCAGTACTTC. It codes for CASSLGLAGGRSSYEQYF.

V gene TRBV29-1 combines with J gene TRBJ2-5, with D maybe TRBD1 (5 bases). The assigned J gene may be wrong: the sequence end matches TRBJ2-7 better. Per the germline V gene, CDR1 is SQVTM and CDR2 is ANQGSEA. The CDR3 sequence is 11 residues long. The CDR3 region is CSVRTSYEQYF. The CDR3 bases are TGCAGCGTAAGGACATCCTACGAGCAGTACTTC.

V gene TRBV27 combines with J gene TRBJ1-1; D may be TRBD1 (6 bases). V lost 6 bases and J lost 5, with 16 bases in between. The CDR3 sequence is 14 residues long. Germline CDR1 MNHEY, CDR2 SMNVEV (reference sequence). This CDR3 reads CASSLQGSGTEAFF. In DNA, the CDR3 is TGTGCCAGCAGCCTACAGGGCAGCGGAACTGAAGCTTTCTTT.

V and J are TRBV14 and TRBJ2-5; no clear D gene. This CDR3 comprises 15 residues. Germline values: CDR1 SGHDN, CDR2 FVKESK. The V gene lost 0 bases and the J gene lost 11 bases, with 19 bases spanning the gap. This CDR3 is CASSQEGSGPYKQYF. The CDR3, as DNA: TGTGCCAGCAGCCAAGAGGGTTCAGGACCCTACAAGCAGTACTTC. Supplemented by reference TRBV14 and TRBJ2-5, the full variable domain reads EAGVTQFPSHSVIEKGQTVTLRCDPISGHDNLYWYRRVMGKEIKFLLHFVKESKQDESGMPNNRFLAERTGGTYSTLKVQPAELEDSGVYFCASSQEGSGPYKQYFGPGTRLLVL.

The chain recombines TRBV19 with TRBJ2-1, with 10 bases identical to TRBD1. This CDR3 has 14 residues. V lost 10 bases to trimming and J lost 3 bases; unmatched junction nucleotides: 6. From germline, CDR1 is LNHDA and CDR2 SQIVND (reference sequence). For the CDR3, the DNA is TGTGCCACTTCCGGGACAGGGGTCTACAATGAGCAGTTCTTC. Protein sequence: CATSGTGVYNEQFF. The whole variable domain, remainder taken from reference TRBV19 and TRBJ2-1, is DGGITQSPKYLFRKEGQNVTLSCEQNLNHDAMYWYRQDPGQGLRLIYYSQIVNDFQKGDIAEGYSVSREKKESFPLTVTSAQKNPTAFYLCATSGTGVYNEQFFGPGTRLTVL.

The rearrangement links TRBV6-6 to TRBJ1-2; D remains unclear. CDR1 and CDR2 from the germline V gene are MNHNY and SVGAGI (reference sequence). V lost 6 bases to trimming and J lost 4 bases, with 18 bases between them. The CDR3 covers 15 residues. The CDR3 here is CASRGPQPLIYGYTF. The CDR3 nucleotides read TGTGCCAGCAGAGGTCCACAGCCCCTTATCTATGGCTACACCTTC.